These 21 T cell receptor beta chains were all obtained from the same sample, sequenced in a study of beta chain features in type 1 diabetes. Study outcomes and limitations: Type 1 diabetes patients had TCRB CDR3s that were shorter (moderately but significantly so) in all four CD4+ subsets.

TCRB transcripts that were expressed got sequenced, as all of the isolated RNA had been reverse transcribed. Assay used: immunoSEQ multiplex PCR; TCRdb lists only in-frame clones, some missing. The sample shows about 640,000 clones, roughly an eighth of them seen only once. Their antigens remain unidentified. Sequencing was done on a sample of naive CD4+ T cells from blood. These receptors came from a man younger than 40 with type 1 diabetes.

The V call is TRBV7-2, the J call TRBJ2-3; either TRBD1 or TRBD2 may fit D (6 bases each). The CDR3 is 15 residues long. The germline V gene has CDR1 SGHTA and CDR2 FQGNSA. The V end was cut by 0 bases, the J end by 5 bases, with 12 bases between. This CDR3 reads CASSLAGGGGDTQYF. The CDR3 DNA follows: TGTGCCAGCAGCTTAGCTGGAGGGGGAGGAGATACGCAGTATTTT.

This clone came up a few times. V is TRBV7-2 and J is TRBJ1-6; 10 bases agree with TRBD1. CDR3 size: 16 residues. CDR1 is SGHTA and CDR2 is FQGNSA in the germline V gene. J gave up 10 bases and V 5 bases, and 11 bases lay outside the gene matches. This CDR3 is CASSLMPGQGSSPLHF. CDR3 DNA sequence: TGTGCCAGCAGCCTCATGCCGGGACAGGGGTCCTCACCCCTCCACTTT.

The V call is TRBV28, the J call TRBJ1-2; D possibly corresponds to TRBD1 (6 bases). Germline CDR1 is MDHEN and CDR2 is SYDVKM. The CDR3 covers 11 residues. The V and J ends lost 3 bases and 9 bases respectively, with 8 bases between them. The CDR3 DNA reads as TGTGCCAGCAGTTTGACAGGCCGCTACACCTTC. The encoded protein is CASSLTGRYTF.

The genes are TRBV5-1 and TRBJ2-7; 7 bases map to TRBD2. V was clipped by 3 bases and J by 3 bases; unmatched bases: 9. CDR3 length equals 15 residues. Germline CDR1 reads SGHRS; CDR2 reads YFSETQ. Here the CDR3 DNA reads TGCGCCAGCAGCTCGTTATGGCGGGGGAGCTACGAGCAGTACTTC. Its protein product is CASSSLWRGSYEQYF. Supplemented by reference TRBV5-1 and TRBJ2-7, the full variable domain reads KAGVTQTPRYLIKTRGQQVTLSCSPISGHRSVSWYQQTPGQGLQFLFEYFSETQRNKGNFPGRFSGRQFSNSRSEMNVSTLELGDSALYLCASSSLWRGSYEQYFGPGTRLTVT.

In its sample, this clone was seen a few times. The V call is TRBV27, the J call TRBJ2-6, with D tentatively TRBD1 (6 bases). The CDR3 consists of 15 residues. V gave up 2 bases and J gave up 4 bases, with 9 bases separating them. The V gene's germline CDR1 is MNHEY and CDR2 SMNVEV (reference sequence). CDR3 nucleotides: TGTGCCAGCAGTTTACAGGGGCCCGGGGCCAACGTCCTGACTTTC. Its translation is CASSLQGPGANVLTF. Variable domain in full (rest from reference TRBV27 and TRBJ2-6): EAQVTQNPRYLITVTGKKLTVTCSQNMNHEYMSWYRQDPGLGLRQIYYSMNVEVTDKGDVPEGYKVSRKEKRNFPLILESPSPNQTSLYFCASSLQGPGANVLTFGAGSRLTVL.

This chain connects TRBV7-9 to TRBJ1-1; D is perhaps TRBD1 (6 bases). The germline gives CDR1 SEHNR, CDR2 FQNEAQ (reference sequence). V was pared by 6 bases and J by 11 bases, with 16 bases between. The CDR3 spans 12 residues. The CDR3 coding sequence is TGTGCCAGCAGTGCCGGGACAACGGACGCTTTCTTT. This gives the protein CASSAGTTDAFF.

This clone was recorded a few times. The chain combines TRBV28 with TRBJ1-1; D perhaps matches TRBD1 (6 bases). Trimming cost V 4 bases and J 5 bases, with 14 bases left between them. The germline V gene encodes CDR1 MDHEN and CDR2 SYDVKM. CDR3 length equals 14 residues. The CDR3 is CASSSGQGITEAFF. The CDR3 region has the DNA TGTGCCAGCAGTTCGGGTCAGGGGATAACTGAAGCTTTCTTT.

The V call is TRBV7-2, the J call TRBJ2-2; 10 positions agree with TRBD2. The CDR3 loop spans 15 amino acids. After removal of 4 bases from V and 11 bases from J, the junction contained 10 bases not matched to a gene. Germline assignment: CDR1 SGHTA and CDR2 FQGNSA. The CDR3 protein is CASSSQGAGGRELFF. The CDR3 DNA is TGTGCCAGCAGCTCCCAGGGAGCGGGGGGGCGAGAGCTGTTTTTT. The variable domain in full, completed from reference TRBV7-2 and TRBJ2-2, reads GAGVSQSPSNKVTEKGKDVELRCDPISGHTALYWYRQSLGQGLEFLIYFQGNSAPDKSGLPSDRFSAERTGGSVSTLTIQRTQQEDSAVYLCASSSQGAGGRELFFGEGSRLTVL.

This clone was detected a few times. This rearrangement joins TRBV28 to TRBJ2-1, with no clear D. V was trimmed by 6 bases and J by 15 bases, leaving 21 bases between them. The CDR3 covers 13 residues. Germline V gene sequence: CDR1 MDHEN, CDR2 SYDVKM. The CDR3 nucleotides read TGTGCCAGCAGGTTCGAAGACGGGTTGTCTTGGTTCTTC. Its protein is CASRFEDGLSWFF.

This clone showed up just a few times. Other nucleotide sequences in the sample specify the same CDR3. The CDR3 DNA reads as TGTGCCAGCAGCCGACAGGGTAACACTGAAGCTTTCTTT. Protein product: CASSRQGNTEAFF. The rearrangement joins TRBV7-3 to TRBJ1-1; 7 bases are a match to TRBD1. This CDR3 spans 13 amino acids. V dropped 5 bases and J dropped 2; count of bases not matched to a gene: 2. Germline V lookup: CDR1 SGHTA, CDR2 FQGTGA.

This clone was seen more than once but under ten times. The V call is TRBV19, the J call TRBJ1-5, with a tentative D call TRBD1 (6 bases). This CDR3 has 13 amino acids. Trimming removed 3 bases from V and 6 bases from J, with 9 bases in between. Germline CDR1 reads LNHDA; CDR2 reads SQIVND (reference sequence). In DNA form, the CDR3 reads TGTGCCAGTAGTATCGGACAGTTTCAGCCCCAGCATTTT. It codes for CASSIGQFQPQHF.

This clone was seen more than once but under ten times. V usage is TRBV29-1 and J usage is TRBJ2-1, with D possibly TRBD2 on 5 matching bases. Per the germline V gene, CDR1 is SQVTM and CDR2 is ANQGSEA. The CDR3 loop spans 13 amino acids. Trimming took off 5 bases at V and 10 bases at J, with 18 bases between the two ends. The CDR3 nucleotides are TGCAGCGTTCATAGGACTGGCTCCGGAGAGCAGTTCTTC. It codes for CSVHRTGSGEQFF.

This clone was observed a handful of times. V is TRBV5-6 and J is TRBJ1-2; D gene uncertain. Germline V gives CDR1 SGHDT, CDR2 YYEEEE. V lost 0 bases and J 5 bases, leaving 14 bases between the germline ends. CDR3 length: 15 residues. The CDR3 coding sequence is TGTGCCAGCAGCTTGGATCCGGTCGCGGCTTATGGCTACACCTTC. This sequence encodes CASSLDPVAAYGYTF.

The V gene is TRBV19, the J gene TRBJ1-1; 7 positions agree with TRBD1. V gave up 6 bases and J gave up 10 bases; unmatched junction bases: 8. The germline V gene encodes CDR1 LNHDA and CDR2 SQIVND (reference sequence). There are 12 residues in the CDR3. The CDR3 here is CASSQTGRVAFF. Written as DNA, the CDR3 is TGTGCCAGTAGCCAGACAGGGAGGGTAGCTTTCTTT.

The V call is TRBV5-4, the J call TRBJ1-1, with TRBD1 as a possible D gene (6 bases). Per the germline V gene, CDR1 is SGHNT and CDR2 is YYREEE (reference sequence). The germline V and J ends were trimmed by 4 bases and 0 bases, with 19 bases remaining between them. The length of the CDR3 is 17 residues. In nucleotides, the CDR3 is TGTGCCAGCAGCGCCGGATCCGGGGGGCTTGTGAACACTGAAGCTTTCTTT. Translated, it gives CASSAGSGGLVNTEAFF.

This clone was found a few times. The chain links TRBV29-1 to TRBJ2-7, with a possible D match to TRBD2 (6 bases). The CDR3 extends over 15 amino acids. Germline CDR1 is SQVTM and CDR2 is ANQGSEA. V lost 0 bases, J lost 0 bases, and 12 bases lay in between. DNA of the CDR3: TGCAGCGTTGAAGATCGGAGGGGCGGCTCCTACGAGCAGTACTTC. Its protein is CSVEDRRGGSYEQYF.

In its sample, this clone was seen a few times. The chain links TRBV9 to TRBJ2-4; unclear D gene. V lost 1 base to trimming and J lost 6 bases, with 14 bases between them. Germline CDR1 is SGDLS and CDR2 is YYNGEE. The CDR3 loop spans 15 amino acids. This chain's CDR3 is CASSVSALGRNIQYF. The CDR3 bases are TGTGCCAGCAGCGTATCGGCCCTCGGACGAAACATTCAGTACTTC.

The chain joins TRBV9 to TRBJ2-3; D unclear. CDR1 SGDLS and CDR2 YYNGEE come from the germline V gene. This CDR3 is 16 amino acids long. V gave up 0 bases and J gave up 6 bases, with 17 bases separating them. CDR3 in DNA: TGTGCCAGCAGCGTAGAGCTCTTCCCCTTAAGGGATACGCAGTATTTT. This gives the protein CASSVELFPLRDTQYF.

The rearrangement links TRBV7-9 to TRBJ1-4; a possible D gene is TRBD1 (6 bases). V gave up 6 bases and J gave up 5 bases, with 16 bases separating them. The CDR3 sequence is 15 residues long. CDR1 and CDR2 from the germline V gene are SEHNR and FQNEAQ (reference sequence). The CDR3 nucleotides are TGTGCCAGCAGTTGGACCCGACAGGACAATGAAAAACTGTTTTTT. This encodes CASSWTRQDNEKLFF.

The chain combines TRBV29-1 with TRBJ1-1; D unresolved. This CDR3 is built from 12 residues. With 5 bases removed from V and 0 bases from J, the gap between germline ends came to 7 bases. The V gene's germline CDR1 is SQVTM and CDR2 ANQGSEA. CDR3 sequence (DNA): TGCAGCGTTACAGTCATGAACACTGAAGCTTTCTTT. It yields the protein CSVTVMNTEAFF.

The chain couples TRBV5-5 to TRBJ2-3; 8 nucleotides align to TRBD1. The CDR3 has 15 residues. CDR1 and CDR2 (germline): SGHKS, YYEKEE (reference sequence). V lost 3 bases and J lost 3; bases outside the gene matches: 6. CDR3 amino acids: CASSWPGQGTDTQYF. CDR3 DNA sequence: TGTGCCAGCAGCTGGCCTGGACAGGGAACAGATACGCAGTATTTT.